These 7 T cell receptor beta chains were sequenced from one sample in a study of HIV-infected children after antiretroviral therapy interruption. The TCR library was built from RNA with a 3' RACE protocol and unique molecular identifiers. TCRdb reprocessed the 3' RACE reads with MiXCR, giving one entry per CDR3 protein. There are 40,000 to 55,000 distinct CDR3 sequences in the sample; approximately 4% occur only once, and 0.6% to 0.85% lies in the top ten. Described treatment: PENTA 11 planned treatment interruption arm or continuous ART arm. The sample in question was CD45RA+ CD4+ T cells from PBMCs, pooled from several time points, obtained from a donor given antiretroviral therapy, either interrupted or continuous. Subset noted: naive CD4+ CD45RA+ CD45RO- T cells. These receptors originate from a pool of human donors with HIV.

This clonotype was seen at least ten times. The chain carries TRBV7-3 and TRBJ1-1; tentatively, D is TRBD1 (5 bases). CDR1 and CDR2 (germline): SGHTA, FQGTGA. Trimming shortened V by 6 bases and J by 1 base, and 9 bases separated the two germline ends. CDR3 size: 13 residues. In DNA form, the CDR3 reads TGTGCCAGCAGTTCAGACAGGAACACTGAAGCTTTCTTT. Translated: CASSSDRNTEAFF.

The chain has TRBV6-2 or TRBV6-3 and TRBJ2-3; the match to TRBD2 covers 9 bases. CDR1 is MNHEY, CDR2 SVGEGT, per germline. The junction had 14 bases not matched to a gene; V was cut back by 7 bases and J by 6 bases. The CDR3 runs 16 residues. CDR3 nucleotides: TGTGCCAGCATGCCGCGGATGACTAGCGGTGGGGATACGCAGTATTTT. This sequence encodes CASMPRMTSGGDTQYF.

The DNA of the CDR3 is TGTGCCAGCAGTTCTCCAGTAAGCAATCAGCCCCAGCATTTT. Its protein is CASSSPVSNQPQHF. J is TRBJ1-5 and V is TRBV28; D gene unclear. The germline V and J ends were trimmed by 4 bases and 1 base, with 8 bases remaining between them. The CDR3 covers 14 residues. CDR1 and CDR2 (germline): MDHEN, SYDVKM.

This clonotype counts as medium-sized. The chain couples TRBV20-1 to TRBJ1-1, with 9 bases fitting TRBD1. Looked up from germline, CDR1 is DFQATT and CDR2 is SNEGSKA (reference sequence). This CDR3 is 20 amino acids long. The ends lost 5 bases at V and 1 base at J; junction bases unmatched: 23. Written as DNA, the CDR3 is TGCAGTGCTTACCGGCCCTTGGGACAGGGTATGAGCAAGAGGAACACTGAAGCTTTCTTT. Translated: CSAYRPLGQGMSKRNTEAFF.

The genes are TRBV4-1 and TRBJ1-1; D may be TRBD1 (6 bases). The CDR3 runs to 17 residues. Germline V gene lookup returns CDR1 MGHRA and CDR2 YSYEKL. Trimming took off 2 bases at V and 1 base at J, with 17 bases between the two ends. This CDR3 reads CASSQSVDKQGNTEAFF. CDR3 nucleotide sequence: TGCGCCAGCAGCCAAAGCGTGGATAAACAGGGGAACACTGAAGCTTTCTTT.

This chain joins TRBV7-9 and TRBJ1-6; TRBD1 agrees at 8 bases. This CDR3 region has 15 residues. Per germline, CDR1 SEHNR and CDR2 FQNEAQ (reference sequence). The J segment lost 9 bases and the V segment lost 5 bases, leaving 9 bases of the junction unmatched. The CDR3 region is CASSIETGEASPLHF. Here the CDR3 DNA reads TGTGCCAGCAGCATTGAGACAGGGGAGGCTTCACCCCTCCACTTT.

In this sample, this clonotype is medium-sized. The rearrangement uses TRBV20-1 and TRBJ1-6; D call uncertain. Trimming cost V 1 base and J 12 bases, with 10 bases left between them. There are 12 residues in the CDR3. Germline V CDR1 and CDR2: DFQATT, SNEGSKA (reference sequence). CDR3 DNA: TGCAGTGCTAGAGTAACGGATGTACCCCTCCACTTT. Its protein product is CSARVTDVPLHF.